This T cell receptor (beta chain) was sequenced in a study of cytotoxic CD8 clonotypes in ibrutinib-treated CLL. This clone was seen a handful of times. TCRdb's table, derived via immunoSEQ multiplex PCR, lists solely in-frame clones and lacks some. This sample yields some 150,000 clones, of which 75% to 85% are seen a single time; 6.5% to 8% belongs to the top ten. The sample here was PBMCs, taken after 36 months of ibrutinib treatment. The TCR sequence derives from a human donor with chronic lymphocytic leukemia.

Written as DNA, the CDR3 is TGCAGTGCTAGCCGATCCTACGAGCAGTACTTC. Translated: CSASRSYEQYF. The V gene is TRBV20-1, the J gene TRBJ2-7; D call uncertain. With 3 bases removed from V and 1 base from J, the gap between germline ends came to 4 bases. Germline V lookup: CDR1 DFQATT, CDR2 SNEGSKA (reference sequence). The CDR3 length is 11 residues.